This T cell receptor beta chain emerged from a study of human T cells and chemical hapten exposure. V trimming: 2 bases; J trimming: 1 base; junction bases outside the gene matches: 1. The CDR3 totals 14 residues. The germline CDR1 and CDR2 sequences are SGHTA and FQGNSA. This clonotype was counted at least ten times. Via MiXCR, TCRdb re-called the RACE reads, giving one row per CDR3 protein. The repertoire holds 95,000 or so distinct CDR3 sequences, about an eighth seen once, with 2.5% to 3.5% in the top ten. The time point here: patch test 2, 6 weeks after DPC sensitization. The treatment here: therapeutic diphenylcyclopropenone sensitization with weekly scalp DPC.

This receptor was obtained from a woman between 40 and 50 years old with alopecia areata. Some clones in this sample may be carry-over from other donors' samples. The genes are TRBV7-2 and TRBJ1-1; TRBD1 matches at 7 bases. Here the sequenced sample was whole blood, taken in connection with sensitization to the hapten diphenylcyclopropenone (DPC). The CDR3 protein is CASSLRQGNTEAFF. CDR3 in DNA: TGTGCCAGCAGCTTACGACAGGGGAACACTGAAGCTTTCTTT. Full variable domain (remainder filled in from reference TRBV7-2 and TRBJ1-1): GAGVSQSPSNKVTEKGKDVELRCDPISGHTALYWYRQSLGQGLEFLIYFQGNSAPDKSGLPSDRFSAERTGGSVSTLTIQRTQQEDSAVYLCASSLRQGNTEAFFGQGTRLTVV.